A selection of T cell receptor beta chains follows, all from one sample in a study of molecular identifiers for immune sequencing clone quantification. From the PCR reads, TCRdb called clonotypes with MiXCR, one entry per CDR3 protein. Among under 600,000 distinct CDR3 sequences listed, around 21% were seen once. The sequencing input was naive CD8+ T cells from blood, with Jurkat cell RNA spiked in. Source of these receptors: a human donor in good health. Some libraries in this study had Jurkat cell RNA spiked in. CDR3s include the opening cysteine and the closing phenylalanine or tryptophan.

J gene	CDR3 length	V gene	CDR3 protein
TRBJ1-3	18	TRBV29-1	CSVDGALATGGSGNTIYF
TRBJ1-4	14	TRBV6-1	CASSGTATNEKLFF
TRBJ2-7	14	TRBV19	CASSISSSSYEQYF
TRBJ1-1	16	TRBV27	CASRNLYRGRGTEAFF
TRBJ2-3	17	TRBV4-3	CASSQGKGQIRTDTQYF
TRBJ2-7	13	TRBV28	CASSLAGTVEQYF
TRBJ1-1	14	TRBV20-1	CSARDLGLYTEAFF
TRBJ2-7	17	TRBV27	CASSLVRVQGASYEQYF
TRBJ2-5	17	TRBV7-2	CASSLKLVYGTQETQYF
TRBJ2-7	13	TRBV20-1	CSARRLEYYEQYF
TRBJ2-7	14	TRBV29-1	CSVEGAETSYEQYF
TRBJ2-1	12	TRBV6-1	CASPGLGMEQFF
TRBJ2-3	16	TRBV30	CAWSNADRGSTDTQYF
TRBJ2-5	13	TRBV5-3	CASKVPNQETQYF
TRBJ2-6	15	TRBV4-1	CASSHPSAGANVLTF
TRBJ1-3	19	TRBV7-8	CASSLGGGQGFLSGNTIYF